This is a list of T cell receptor beta chains from one sample in a study of T cell responses to AZD1222 COVID-19 vaccine. Some clones are missing from TCRdb's copy, which holds only in-frame ones; the method was immunoSEQ multiplex PCR. Of fewer than 100,000 clones listed, roughly nine tenths are singletons. This specimen was peripheral blood, taken 28 days after the second AZD1222 dose. The receptors stem from an adult who received the AZD1222 COVID-19 vaccine. Each CDR3 is given with its conserved first and last residue. The D gene is left open where the match is weak. The size field is filled for only some rows; it gives once, few, many or a size class.

V,size,J,D,DNA,CDR3
TRBV29-1,NA,TRBJ1-1,NA,TGCAGCGTTGAGCGTTCTACAGGGTACACTGAAGCTTTCTTT,CSVERSTGYTEAFF
TRBV9,NA,TRBJ1-1,TRBD1,TGTGCCAGCAGCGGCGGGACAGTGAACACTGAAGCTTTCTTT,CASSGGTVNTEAFF
TRBV6-5,NA,TRBJ2-1,NA,TGTGCCAGCAGTTCGAGACAGTATCATGAGCAGTTCTTC,CASSSRQYHEQFF
TRBV29-1,NA,TRBJ2-5,NA,TGCAGCGCCCTGCTTGGAGAGACCCAGTACTTC,CSALLGETQYF
TRBV5-1,NA,TRBJ2-5,TRBD2,TGCGCCAGCAGCTTGACGGCTAGCGGGGGGGCGGCCCAAGAGACCCAGTACTTC,CASSLTASGGAAQETQYF
TRBV9,NA,TRBJ1-1,NA,TGTGCCAGCAGCGTAGGTCCCCAGAACACTGAAGCTTTCTTT,CASSVGPQNTEAFF
TRBV19,NA,TRBJ1-2,NA,TGTGCCAGTAGTATAGACGGATACTATGGCTACACCTTC,CASSIDGYYGYTF
TRBV5-1,NA,TRBJ2-7,TRBD2,TGCGCCAGCAGCCTAACCGGACTAGCGGGGGACGCCTACGAGCAGTACTTC,CASSLTGLAGDAYEQYF
TRBV27,NA,TRBJ1-5,TRBD1,TGTGCCAGCAGCAGGACAGGGGGCGCCCCGGGAGGACAGCCCCAGCATTTT,CASSRTGGAPGGQPQHF
TRBV20-1,NA,TRBJ2-1,NA,TGCAGTGCTAAACTATACAATGAGCAGTTCTTC,CSAKLYNEQFF
TRBV2,NA,TRBJ1-5,NA,TGTGCCAGCAGTGAACCAATATACGGGCCCCAGCATTTT,CASSEPIYGPQHF
TRBV4-1,once,TRBJ1-1,NA,TGCGCCAGCAGCCAAGATACCAGGGAGAACACTGAAGCTTTCTTT,CASSQDTRENTEAFF
TRBV23-1,NA,TRBJ1-5,NA,TGCGCCAGCAGTCCGTCTGGAGGTCAGCCCCAGCATTTT,CASSPSGGQPQHF
TRBV6-2/TRBV6-3,NA,TRBJ2-7,TRBD2,TGTGCCAGCAGTTACTCCCCCAGCGGGACCTCCTACGAGCAGTACTTC,CASSYSPSGTSYEQYF
TRBV7-7,NA,TRBJ2-2,TRBD2,TGTGCCAGCAGCCGAGATTGGACTAGCGGGACCGGGGAGCTGTTTTTT,CASSRDWTSGTGELFF
TRBV6-5,NA,TRBJ1-1,NA,TGTGCCAGCAGTTACGGTAGGGCGTACACTGAAGCTTTCTTT,CASSYGRAYTEAFF
TRBV7-9,NA,TRBJ2-7,TRBD2,TGTGCCTACGGGGAGGGACACGAGCAGTACTTC,CAYGEGHEQYF
TRBV20-1,NA,TRBJ2-5,NA,TGCAGTGCTAGTGGACAGCAAGAGACCCAGTACTTC,CSASGQQETQYF
TRBV6-1,NA,TRBJ2-1,NA,TGTGCCAGCAGTGTCGGGGCCGAGAGCTCCTACAATGAGCAGTTCTTC,CASSVGAESSYNEQFF
TRBV29-1,few,TRBJ1-2,NA,TGCAGCGTTGTTTTTAGTAGCCGCTCCTATGGCTACACCTTC,CSVVFSSRSYGYTF
TRBV7-3,NA,TRBJ2-3,NA,TGTGCCAGCAGCTTAAGCGGCGTTCGCGCAGATACGCAGTATTTT,CASSLSGVRADTQYF
TRBV27,NA,TRBJ1-5,NA,TGTGCCAGCAGTTCGGGGTACAATCAGCCCCAGCATTTT,CASSSGYNQPQHF
TRBV18,once,TRBJ1-2,TRBD1,TGTGCCAGCTCACCGTTGGGACAGGAACTTAACTATGGCTACACCTTC,CASSPLGQELNYGYTF
TRBV19,NA,TRBJ1-1,NA,TGTGCCAGCCTTTCTTTGGGCCGCCCAAGCACTGAAGCTTTCTTT,CASLSLGRPSTEAFF
TRBV5-4,NA,TRBJ1-1,NA,TGTGCCAGCAGCTTAAATCCGAACACTGAAGCTTTCTTT,CASSLNPNTEAFF
TRBV5-4,once,TRBJ1-3,TRBD1,TGTGCCAGCAGCTCAGCACAGGGGCTTGCTTCTGGAAACACCATATATTTT,CASSSAQGLASGNTIYF
TRBV28,NA,TRBJ1-4,TRBD1,TGTGCCAGCAGTTTATCAGGGGGCGTAGGTGAAAAACTGTTTTTT,CASSLSGGVGEKLFF